The source of this T cell receptor (beta chain) is a study of neoadjuvant anti-PD-1 for oral cavity cancer. The sample's time point: after neoadjuvant nivolumab, at surgical resection. The assay was immunoSEQ multiplex PCR, and TCRdb's table has in-frame clones only and misses some. Among fewer than 10,000 clones, around 68% were seen once, and the ten largest hold less than 4.5%. The germline gives CDR1 SGHRS, CDR2 YFSETQ. There are 13 residues in the CDR3. Trimming pared 0 bases from V and 4 bases from J, leaving 8 bases between. Here the sequenced sample was PBMCs, taken after nivolumab (anti-PD-1) treatment. The V gene is TRBV5-1, the J gene TRBJ2-7; a weak D match, TRBD2 (5 bases). The clonotype originates from a person aged 35 to 85 with oral cavity squamous cell carcinoma. The CDR3 DNA reads as TGCGCCAGCAGCTTGGAGGGAGCATACGAGCAGTACTTC. Translating gives CASSLEGAYEQYF.